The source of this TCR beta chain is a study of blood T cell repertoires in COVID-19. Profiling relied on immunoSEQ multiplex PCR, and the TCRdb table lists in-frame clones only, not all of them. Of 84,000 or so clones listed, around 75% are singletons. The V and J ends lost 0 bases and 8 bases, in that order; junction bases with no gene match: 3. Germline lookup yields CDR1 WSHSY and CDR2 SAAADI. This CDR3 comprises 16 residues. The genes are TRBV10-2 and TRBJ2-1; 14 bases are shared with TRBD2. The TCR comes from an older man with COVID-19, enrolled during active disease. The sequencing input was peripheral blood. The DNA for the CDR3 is TGCGCCAGCAGTGAGTCCGGGACTAGCGGGAGCTATGAGCAGTTCTTC. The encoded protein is CASSESGTSGSYEQFF.